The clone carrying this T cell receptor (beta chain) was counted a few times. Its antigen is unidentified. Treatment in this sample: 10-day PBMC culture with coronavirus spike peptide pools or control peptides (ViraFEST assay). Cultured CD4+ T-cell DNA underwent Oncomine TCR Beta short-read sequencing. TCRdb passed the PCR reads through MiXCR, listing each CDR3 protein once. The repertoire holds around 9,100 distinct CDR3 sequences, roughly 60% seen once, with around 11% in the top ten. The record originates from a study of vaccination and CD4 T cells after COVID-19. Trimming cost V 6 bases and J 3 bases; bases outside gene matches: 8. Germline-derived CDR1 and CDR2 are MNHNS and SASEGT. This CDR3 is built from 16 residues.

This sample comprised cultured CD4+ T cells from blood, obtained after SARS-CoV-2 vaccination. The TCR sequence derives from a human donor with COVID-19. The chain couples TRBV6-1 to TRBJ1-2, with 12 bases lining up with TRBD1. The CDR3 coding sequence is TGTGCCAGCAGGACCGGGACAGGGGGCAGATACTATGGCTACACCTTC. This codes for CASRTGTGGRYYGYTF.